These 25 T cell receptor beta chains were all obtained from the same sample, sequenced in a study of CD8 T cells in ankylosing spondylitis. Study-level findings and limits: It appeared that ankylosing spondylitis blood was characterized by a TCR beta motif of fewer than 10 highly homologous variants.

Antigen specificity for these receptors is unknown. TCRdb redid the calling of the 5' RACE reads with MiXCR, one entry per CDR3 protein. The sample gives about 220,000 distinct CDR3 sequences, 6% to 8.5% of which show up once; about 14% is in the top ten. Material for sequencing was blood, either unsorted or a sorted T cell fraction (not recorded which). These receptors all stem from a male donor with ankylosing spondylitis.

This clonotype occurred a few times. V usage is TRBV28 and J usage is TRBJ2-5; D may correspond to TRBD1 or TRBD2 (6 bases each). Germline V gene lookup returns CDR1 MDHEN and CDR2 SYDVKM. V was pared by 10 bases and J by 7 bases, with 13 bases between. The CDR3 is 11 residues long. DNA of the CDR3: TGTGCCACAGAGGGGGGCGGGACCCAGTACTTC. This translates into CATEGGGTQYF.

The table lists this clonotype with many counts. The V gene is TRBV6-2 or TRBV6-3, the J gene TRBJ2-7; D is ambiguous. In germline, CDR1 is MNHEY, CDR2 SVGEGT. CDR3 size: 14 residues. The V and J ends lost 5 bases and 5 bases respectively, with 16 bases between them. Here the CDR3 reads CASSPHQVRHEQYF. The CDR3 nucleotides are TGTGCCAGCAGTCCCCACCAAGTTCGCCACGAGCAGTACTTC.

This clonotype appeared a single time. This sequence joins TRBV21-1 and TRBJ2-1; the D segment call TRBD2 is taken from the table without a DNA check. TRBV21-1 constitutes a pseudogene. CDR3 length: 19 residues. The CDR3 bases are TGTGCCAGCAGCAAAATCAGCTCGAGCGAGAGATGCTCCTACAATGAGCAGTTCTTC. This gives the protein CASSKISSSERCSYNEQFF.

In its sample, this clonotype was seen many times. The chain employs TRBV13 and TRBJ2-7; D is perhaps TRBD1 (5 bases). Trimming left V 0 bases short and J 0 bases short, with 9 bases between. Per germline, CDR1 PRHDT and CDR2 FYEKMQ (reference sequence). The CDR3 runs to 15 residues. The CDR3 bases are TGTGCCAGCAGCTTAGGCCTAGGACACTCCTACGAGCAGTACTTC. Encoded protein: CASSLGLGHSYEQYF.

The chain is built from TRBV7-9 and TRBJ1-1; no firm D call. Germline assignment: CDR1 SEHNR and CDR2 FQNEAQ (reference sequence). V dropped 2 bases and J dropped 6 bases, with 7 bases sitting between them. This CDR3 has 12 residues. CDR3 bases: TGTGCCAGCAGCTTAAAGCCCCCTGAAGCTTTCTTT. Translated, it gives CASSLKPPEAFF.

This clonotype showed up many times. This rearrangement joins TRBV6-5 to TRBJ1-1, with D possibly TRBD1 on 5 matching bases. Trimming removed 4 bases from V and 7 bases from J, with 19 bases in between. The CDR3 spans 15 residues. Germline values: CDR1 MNHEY, CDR2 SVGAGI. The CDR3 DNA reads as TGTGCCAGCAGTTTCGGTCCGGGACTCCCGTATGAAGCTTTCTTT. Its translation: CASSFGPGLPYEAFF.

This clonotype was detected many times. V is TRBV4-1 and J is TRBJ1-1; 7 nucleotides line up with TRBD1. This CDR3 contains 14 residues. Looked up from germline, CDR1 is MGHRA and CDR2 is YSYEKL. With 1 base clipped from V and 3 bases from J, the junction kept 2 bases outside the gene matches. The CDR3 here is CASSQGQGYTEAFF. CDR3 nucleotides: TGCGCCAGCAGCCAAGGACAGGGCTACACTGAAGCTTTCTTT.

This clonotype came up a few times. V and J are TRBV12-3 or TRBV12-4 and TRBJ1-1, with D maybe TRBD1 (5 bases). V was shortened by 3 bases and J by 8 bases, with 10 bases between the two germline ends. The CDR3 has 12 amino acids. The DNA of the CDR3 is TGTGCCAGCAGTTTTTGGGGGAGAGAAGCTTTCTTT. It is translated as CASSFWGREAFF.

This clonotype was seen at least ten times. The genes are TRBV4-1 and TRBJ2-7; 8 bases map to TRBD2. V lost 1 base to trimming and J lost 3 bases; unmatched junction nucleotides: 5. Germline loops: CDR1 MGHRA, CDR2 YSYEKL. This CDR3 is built from 15 residues. CDR3 in amino acids: CASSQVLAGHYEQYF. DNA for the CDR3: TGCGCCAGCAGCCAAGTCTTAGCGGGGCACTACGAGCAGTACTTC.

The table lists this clonotype with many counts. The V call is TRBV9, the J call TRBJ2-1; D remains unclear. CDR3 size: 13 residues. Germline V gene lookup returns CDR1 SGDLS and CDR2 YYNGEE. The V gene lost 0 bases and the J gene lost 1 base, with 2 bases spanning the gap. The CDR3 region is CASSVGSYNEQFF. For the CDR3, the DNA is TGTGCCAGCAGCGTAGGGTCCTACAATGAGCAGTTCTTC.

This clonotype was seen more than once but under ten times. The chain has TRBV4-3 and TRBJ1-2; a weak D match, TRBD1 (5 bases). Germline CDR1 is LGHNA and CDR2 is YSLEER. The CDR3 is made up of 16 amino acids. Trimming removed 3 bases at V and 10 bases at J, with 24 bases between. The CDR3 sequence: CASSHGRGPLDIYYTF. In DNA, the CDR3 is TGCGCCAGCAGCCATGGCCGGGGCCCTTTGGATATCTACTACACCTTC.

This clonotype has ten or more counts. This chain links TRBV6-1 with TRBJ2-5, with 7 bases matching TRBD2. With V trimmed by 7 bases and J by 5 bases, 13 bases remained unmatched. CDR3 length: 15 residues. The germline gives CDR1 MNHNS, CDR2 SASEGT. CDR3 residues: CASTPGGGRLETQYF. The CDR3 nucleotides are TGTGCCAGCACCCCTGGGGGGGGAAGGCTGGAGACCCAGTACTTC.

This clonotype has only a few counts. The chain joins TRBV20-1 to TRBJ1-1; D unresolved. Trimming left V 3 bases short and J 3 bases short, with 2 bases between. CDR1 is DFQATT, CDR2 SNEGSKA, per germline (reference sequence). There are 10 residues in the CDR3. In DNA, the CDR3 is TGCAGTGCTAGGTACACTGAAGCTTTCTTT. This encodes CSARYTEAFF.

This clonotype showed up just a few times. This chain joins TRBV4-3 and TRBJ2-7; D is unresolved. V was clipped by 0 bases and J by 7 bases, with 16 bases between them. Germline V gene sequence: CDR1 LGHNA, CDR2 YSLEER. The CDR3 loop spans 15 amino acids. This CDR3 is CASSQEAGVSGEQYF. The CDR3 DNA is TGCGCCAGCAGCCAAGAAGCCGGTGTTTCTGGGGAGCAGTACTTC.

This clonotype occurred many times. The chain combines TRBV10-3 with TRBJ2-6; D may correspond to TRBD1 or TRBD2 (5 bases each). Germline-derived CDR1 and CDR2 are ENHRY and SYGVKD. The CDR3 extends over 17 amino acids. Trimming took off 6 bases at V and 0 bases at J, with 15 bases between the two ends. CDR3 in amino acids: CAIRIWDGSSGANVLTF. The CDR3 DNA sequence: TGTGCCATCAGGATCTGGGACGGCAGCTCTGGGGCCAACGTCCTGACTTTC.

This clonotype appeared many times. The gene calls are TRBV5-4 and TRBJ2-7; D may match TRBD1 or TRBD2 (5 bases each). The ends were cut back, 0 bases at V and 4 bases at J, with 14 bases in the middle. The CDR3 spans 15 residues. CDR1 SGHNT and CDR2 YYREEE come from the germline V gene (reference sequence). DNA for the CDR3: TGTGCCAGCAGCTTGGTGGGGGATCCTACGTACGAGCAGTACTTC. It is translated as CASSLVGDPTYEQYF. The variable domain in full, completed from reference TRBV5-4 and TRBJ2-7, reads ETGVTQSPTHLIKTRGQQVTLRCSSQSGHNTVSWYQQALGQGPQFIFQYYREEENGRGNFPPRFSGLQFPNYSSELNVNALELDDSALYLCASSLVGDPTYEQYFGPGTRLTVT.

This chain uses TRBV7-9 with TRBJ2-7; no clear D. This CDR3 contains 15 residues. In germline, CDR1 is SEHNR, CDR2 FQNEAQ (reference sequence). The germline V and J ends were trimmed by 5 bases and 2 bases, with 16 bases remaining between them. The CDR3 sequence is CASSPLTRAAYEQYF. The CDR3 DNA reads TGTGCCAGCAGCCCCCTGACCCGCGCAGCCTACGAGCAGTACTTC. Based on the CDR3 plus reference TRBV7-9 and TRBJ2-7, the full variable domain is DTGVSQNPRHKITKRGQNVTFRCDPISEHNRLYWYRQTLGQGPEFLTYFQNEAQLEKSRLLSDRFSAERPKGSFSTLEIQRTEQGDSAMYLCASSPLTRAAYEQYFGPGTRLTVT.

This clonotype was picked up many times. DNA for the CDR3: TGTGCCACCAGCAGAGACGGACAGGGTGATTCACCCCTCCACTTT. Translated, it gives CATSRDGQGDSPLHF. The gene calls are TRBV15 and TRBJ1-6, with 8 bases matching TRBD1. With 0 bases clipped from V and 8 bases from J, the junction kept 3 bases outside the gene matches. The germline CDR1 and CDR2 sequences are LNHNV and YYDKDF (reference sequence). The CDR3 sequence is 15 residues long. Combining the CDR3 with reference TRBV15 and TRBJ1-6 gives the whole variable domain DAMVIQNPRYQVTQFGKPVTLSCSQTLNHNVMYWYQQKSSQAPKLLFHYYDKDFNNEADTPDNFQSRRPNTSFCFLDIRSPGLGDTAMYLCATSRDGQGDSPLHFGNGTRLTVT.

This clonotype has a handful of counts. The rearrangement links TRBV6-2 or TRBV6-3 to TRBJ2-7; perhaps TRBD1 as D (5 bases). Germline V gene lookup returns CDR1 MNHEY and CDR2 SVGEGT. The CDR3 is made up of 13 amino acids. The V end lost 0 bases, the J end lost 2 bases, and 5 bases lay between the germline ends. CDR3 nucleotides: TGTGCCAGCAGTTACTCGGACACCTACGAGCAGTACTTC. This encodes CASSYSDTYEQYF.

This clonotype has just a few counts. This chain links TRBV5-6 with TRBJ2-1; D is unresolved. V dropped 2 bases and J dropped 7 bases, with 10 bases sitting between them. The CDR3 contains 13 residues. CDR1 is SGHDT and CDR2 is YYEEEE in the germline V gene. This CDR3 reads CASSFRRRNEQFF. The CDR3 DNA reads as TGTGCCAGCAGCTTCAGGCGGCGGAATGAGCAGTTCTTC.

At least ten counts were recorded for this clonotype. The rearrangement links TRBV7-8 to TRBJ2-1; D perhaps matches TRBD2 (6 bases). Germline loops: CDR1 SGHVS, CDR2 FQNEAQ. The length of the CDR3 is 13 residues. The V gene lost 4 bases and the J gene lost 6 bases, with 10 bases spanning the gap. The CDR3 DNA reads TGTGCCAGCAGCTGGGCACTAGCCAATGAGCAGTTCTTC. This gives the protein CASSWALANEQFF.

This clonotype was seen repeatedly, ten times or more. V is TRBV3-1 and J is TRBJ2-2; D is possibly TRBD2 (6 bases). In germline, CDR1 is LGHDT, CDR2 YNNKEL (reference sequence). V shed 9 bases and J shed 5 bases, with 19 bases lying between them. The CDR3 is 15 amino acids. CDR3 nucleotides: TGTGCCAGTCGACAGACCGGGAGAAGGACCGGGGAGCTGTTTTTT. The encoded protein is CASRQTGRRTGELFF.

The sample holds many counts of this clonotype. This chain links TRBV6-2 or TRBV6-3 with TRBJ2-7, with a tentative D call TRBD1 (6 bases). There are 15 residues in the CDR3. V lost 7 bases, J lost 9 bases, and 25 bases lay in between. CDR1 MNHEY and CDR2 SVGEGT come from the germline V gene. CDR3 in amino acids: CASNSGTPVRSVQYF. The CDR3 DNA sequence: TGTGCCAGCAATTCCGGGACACCGGTACGTAGCGTGCAGTACTTC.

This clonotype was detected many times. The CDR3 DNA follows: TGTGCCAGCAGTTACTCGAACAGGGCCGATGGCTACACCTTC. Amino acids: CASSYSNRADGYTF. The chain recombines TRBV6-2 or TRBV6-3 with TRBJ1-2; possibly TRBD1 for D (6 bases). Germline V lookup: CDR1 MNHEY, CDR2 SVGEGT. Trimming took off 0 bases at V and 6 bases at J, with 11 bases between the two ends. This CDR3 spans 14 amino acids.

This clonotype was picked up many times. The chain combines TRBV12-3 or TRBV12-4 with TRBJ1-1; possibly TRBD1 for D (5 bases). Trimming pared 3 bases from V and 2 bases from J, leaving 10 bases between. The CDR3 totals 14 residues. In DNA form, the CDR3 reads TGTGCCAGCAGTTTGGGACCGCTCAACACTGAAGCTTTCTTT. Amino acids: CASSLGPLNTEAFF.